These 12 T cell receptor beta chains originate from one sample sequenced in a study of control samples from healthy donors and cancer patients. The data were produced by immunoSEQ multiplex PCR, yet TCRdb's version contains in-frame clones alone and is incomplete. The sample includes 110,000 to 150,000 clones, approximately 86% seen only once; the top ten take 8.5% to 9.5%. Specimen: blood. All receptors come from a woman aged 25 to 39 in good health.

This clone came up a few times. This chain links TRBV10-3 with TRBJ1-1, with no clear D. Deletions cut 3 bases from V and 2 bases from J, with 4 bases between. Looked up from germline, CDR1 is ENHRY and CDR2 is SYGVKD. CDR3 length: 12 residues. In DNA form, the CDR3 reads TGTGCCATCAGTGACATTAACACTGAAGCTTTCTTT. Translated: CAISDINTEAFF.

The V gene is TRBV9, the J gene TRBJ2-2; 7 bases align to TRBD1. The CDR3 sequence is 15 residues long. Unmatched junction bases numbered 6, after V lost 0 bases and J lost 7 bases. From germline, CDR1 is SGDLS and CDR2 YYNGEE. CDR3 nucleotide sequence: TGTGCCAGCAGCGTAGAACAGGGGATGAACGGGGAGCTGTTTTTT. Protein product: CASSVEQGMNGELFF.

This sequence joins TRBV10-3 and TRBJ1-5, with D maybe TRBD1 (5 bases). CDR1 is ENHRY and CDR2 is SYGVKD in the germline V gene. CDR3 size: 13 residues. The ends were cut back, 11 bases at V and 5 bases at J, with 16 bases in the middle. CDR3 nucleotide sequence: TGTGCCTCCGCCGGGCAGGGCGATCAGCCCCAGCATTTT. Amino acids: CASAGQGDQPQHF.

The rearrangement links TRBV19 to TRBJ2-2; D may be TRBD2 (6 bases). This CDR3 comprises 16 residues. V lost 2 bases to trimming and J lost 6 bases, with 16 bases between them. Germline CDR1 reads LNHDA; CDR2 reads SQIVND (reference sequence). CDR3 sequence reads: CASSISRRDGAGELFF. The CDR3 region has the DNA TGTGCCAGTAGTATAAGTCGGCGGGACGGGGCCGGGGAGCTGTTTTTT.

The CDR3 reads CASSPRIGTRGREQYF. CDR3 DNA sequence: TGTGCCAGCAGCCCCCGGATCGGGACTAGGGGACGGGAGCAGTACTTC. The genes are TRBV3-1 (or the pseudogene TRBV3-2) and TRBJ2-7, with 8 bases fitting TRBD2. The V gene's germline CDR1 is LGHDT and CDR2 YNNKEL (reference sequence). CDR3 length: 16 residues. V was clipped by 4 bases and J by 7 bases; unmatched bases: 15.

J is TRBJ2-2 and V is TRBV5-1; D gene ambiguous. Trimming took off 1 base at V and 0 bases at J, with 7 bases between the two ends. From germline, CDR1 is SGHRS and CDR2 YFSETQ. The CDR3 sequence is 15 residues long. CDR3 bases: TGCGCCAGCAGCTTGAGGGCCGCGAACACCGGGGAGCTGTTTTTT. This translates into CASSLRAANTGELFF.

The gene calls are TRBV5-1 and TRBJ2-1; 8 bases map to TRBD2. This CDR3 is 14 amino acids long. Germline values: CDR1 SGHRS, CDR2 YFSETQ. Germline trimming cut 7 bases from V and 5 bases from J; bases unmatched to any gene: 8. The CDR3 DNA is TGCGCCAGCTCGAGGGTAGCGGGAAACAATGAGCAGTTCTTC. Translating gives CASSRVAGNNEQFF.

This chain joins TRBV19 and TRBJ1-3; D perhaps matches TRBD1 (5 bases). The CDR3 contains 13 residues. With 5 bases removed from V and 2 bases from J, the gap between germline ends came to 7 bases. In germline, CDR1 is LNHDA, CDR2 SQIVND (reference sequence). Here the CDR3 reads CASSAGPGNTIYF. In DNA form, the CDR3 reads TGTGCCAGTAGTGCGGGACCTGGAAACACCATATATTTT.

In this sample, this clone turned up once. The V gene is TRBV6-5, the J gene TRBJ2-2, with TRBD1 as a possible D gene (5 bases). In germline, CDR1 is MNHEY, CDR2 SVGAGI. CDR3 size: 15 residues. V lost 6 bases and J lost 0, with 11 bases in between. In nucleotides, the CDR3 is TGTGCCAGCAGACCAGGACACGCGAACACCGGGGAGCTGTTTTTT. Encoded protein: CASRPGHANTGELFF.

The V and J genes are TRBV27 and TRBJ2-1; TRBD2 matches at 13 bases. Germline assignment: CDR1 MNHEY and CDR2 SMNVEV (reference sequence). CDR3 length: 15 residues. Trimming took 6 bases from V and 6 from J; bases not matched to a gene: 5. The CDR3 sequence is CASSTGLAGFNEQFF. CDR3 DNA sequence: TGTGCCAGCAGCACGGGACTAGCGGGATTCAATGAGCAGTTCTTC.

V gene TRBV6-2 or TRBV6-3 combines with J gene TRBJ2-3; D unresolved. The V end lost 6 bases, the J end lost 3 bases, and 7 bases lay between the germline ends. Germline values: CDR1 MNHEY, CDR2 SVGEGT. The CDR3 contains 12 residues. The CDR3 region is CASSAFTDTQYF. As DNA, the CDR3 is TGTGCCAGCAGCGCCTTTACAGATACGCAGTATTTT.

This clone was counted only a few times. The V gene is TRBV19, the J gene TRBJ2-1; 7 bases agree with TRBD2. This CDR3 has 13 residues. Per germline, CDR1 LNHDA and CDR2 SQIVND (reference sequence). J gave up 3 bases and V 8 bases, and 4 bases lay outside the gene matches. The CDR3 sequence: CASGEGGYNEQFF. DNA of the CDR3: TGTGCCAGTGGGGAGGGCGGCTACAATGAGCAGTTCTTC.